A single sample is the source of the 30 T cell receptor beta chains below, sequenced in a study of CD8 T cells in Susac syndrome. It was with random hexamers that roughly 0.5 to 1 ug RNA was reverse transcribed. Each CDR3 protein is one row after TCRdb ran MiXCR on the immunoSEQ multiplex PCR reads. The sample gives roughly 110,000 distinct CDR3 sequences, roughly 94% of which show up once; around 0.4% is in the top ten. The sequencing sample was made of CD8+ T cells from PBMCs. Source of these receptors: a human donor with Susac syndrome.

The V call is TRBV20-1, the J call TRBJ2-3, with TRBD2 matching over 11 bases. This CDR3 is built from 17 residues. V lost 1 base and J lost 0; bases outside the gene matches: 6. Germline values: CDR1 DFQATT, CDR2 SNEGSKA (reference sequence). The CDR3 nucleotides read TGCAGTGCTAGAGTGCCTAGACTAGCGGGGAGCACAGATACGCAGTATTTT. Translated: CSARVPRLAGSTDTQYF.

There are a few counts of this clonotype. J is TRBJ2-7 and V is TRBV7-9, with unresolved D. CDR1 is SEHNR, CDR2 FQNEAQ, per germline (reference sequence). Between the trimmed V and J ends, which lost 4 bases and 4 bases, there was a span of 5 bases. The CDR3 is made up of 11 amino acids. Here the CDR3 DNA reads TGTGCCAGCAGCTCCGATTACGAGCAGTACTTC. Translating it yields CASSSDYEQYF.

This chain links TRBV27 with TRBJ2-7, with D possibly matching TRBD2 (7 bases). V was cut by 8 bases and J by 3 bases, with 14 bases left in between. CDR1 is MNHEY and CDR2 is SMNVEV in the germline V gene (reference sequence). This CDR3 has 13 amino acids. CDR3 sequence: CASGGASGYEQYF. CDR3 sequence (DNA): TGTGCCAGCGGGGGGGCTAGCGGCTACGAGCAGTACTTC.

The chain has TRBV27 and TRBJ2-1; D is unresolved. Germline values: CDR1 MNHEY, CDR2 SMNVEV (reference sequence). Trimming stripped 6 bases from V and 12 bases from J, with 12 bases between. The CDR3 totals 11 residues. The CDR3 protein is CASSLGPPQFF. The DNA of the CDR3 is TGTGCCAGCAGCCTTGGACCACCGCAGTTCTTC.

The CDR3 sequence is CASSNRAGQGNEQFF. DNA for the CDR3: TGTGCCAGCAGCAACCGAGCCGGACAGGGGAATGAGCAGTTCTTC. The V gene is TRBV7-8, the J gene TRBJ2-1; TRBD1 aligns across 9 bases. CDR3 size: 15 residues. The V gene's germline CDR1 is SGHVS and CDR2 FQNEAQ. V lost 5 bases, J lost 7 bases, and 9 bases stayed unmatched.

A few counts support this clonotype. V is TRBV14 and J is TRBJ2-7; tentative D call: TRBD1 (6 bases). CDR3 length: 13 residues. The V end lost 8 bases, the J end lost 5 bases, and 16 bases lay between the germline ends. The germline V gene has CDR1 SGHDN and CDR2 FVKESK. The CDR3, as DNA: TGTGCCAGCGCAGGGGACATATTACACGAGCAGTACTTC. It yields the protein CASAGDILHEQYF.

The chain joins TRBV30 to TRBJ1-3; 10 positions agree with TRBD1. The germline gives CDR1 GTSNPN, CDR2 SVGIG (reference sequence). This CDR3 has 13 residues. V lost 1 base and J lost 7; bases outside the gene matches: 1. The CDR3 nucleotides read TGTGCCTGGAGTGCGGGACAGGGGAACACCATATATTTT. Its translation: CAWSAGQGNTIYF.

The chain couples TRBV11-2 to TRBJ2-5, with 7 positions matching TRBD1. Germline V gene data show CDR1 as SGHAT and CDR2 as FQNNGV. CDR3 length: 13 residues. Trimming took 6 bases from V and 6 from J; bases not matched to a gene: 7. The CDR3 reads CASSLGTAKTQYF. CDR3 DNA: TGTGCCAGCAGTCTTGGGACAGCGAAGACCCAGTACTTC.

The chain joins TRBV20-1 to TRBJ2-1, with TRBD1 matching 10 bases. CDR3 length equals 16 residues. From germline, CDR1 is DFQATT and CDR2 SNEGSKA (reference sequence). V shed 0 bases and J 3 bases; nucleotides not matched to a gene: 5. CDR3 sequence reads: CSARDSGQGYYNEQFF. The CDR3 DNA reads TGCAGTGCTAGAGATTCGGGACAGGGGTACTACAATGAGCAGTTCTTC.

The rearrangement uses TRBV9 and TRBJ2-5, with TRBD2 identical over 9 bases. CDR3 length: 17 amino acids. V was clipped by 1 base and J by 5 bases; unmatched bases: 12. Germline V gene data show CDR1 as SGDLS and CDR2 as YYNGEE. CDR3 protein: CASSVWSGGLAGETQYF. Written as DNA, the CDR3 is TGTGCCAGCAGCGTATGGTCAGGGGGGCTAGCGGGGGAGACCCAGTACTTC.

The J gene is TRBJ2-1, the V gene TRBV4-1; D perhaps matches TRBD2 (6 bases). CDR3 length: 12 amino acids. CDR1 is MGHRA and CDR2 is YSYEKL in the germline V gene. The V and J ends lost 5 bases and 9 bases respectively, with 11 bases between them. CDR3 in amino acids: CASSSDGGEQFF. The CDR3 DNA reads as TGCGCCAGCAGCTCTGACGGGGGTGAGCAGTTCTTC.

The rearrangement joins TRBV6-2 or TRBV6-3 to TRBJ1-2, with D unresolved. The V and J ends lost 6 bases and 2 bases respectively, with 16 bases between them. Germline CDR1 reads MNHEY; CDR2 reads SVGEGT. CDR3 length: 15 residues. The DNA of the CDR3 is TGTGCCAGCAGGGGCCCGGGCCCAGCGAACTATGGCTACACCTTC. It yields the protein CASRGPGPANYGYTF.

The chain couples TRBV5-6 to TRBJ2-1, with no clear D. From germline, CDR1 is SGHDT and CDR2 YYEEEE. This CDR3 contains 13 residues. The V end was cut by 4 bases, the J end by 7 bases, with 12 bases between. Here the CDR3 DNA reads TGTGCCAGCAGCCTAGTAGGCTCAAATGAGCAGTTCTTC. Its translation: CASSLVGSNEQFF.

In DNA form, the CDR3 reads TGCAGTGCCCAGGACAGGGTCGACGACGAGCAGTACTTC. Translating it yields CSAQDRVDDEQYF. The chain employs TRBV20-1 and TRBJ2-7; 8 bases are a match to TRBD1. Germline V gene data show CDR1 as DFQATT and CDR2 as SNEGSKA (reference sequence). V lost 6 bases and J lost 5; bases outside the gene matches: 9. This CDR3 has 13 amino acids.

The chain carries TRBV2 and TRBJ1-6, with a weak D call TRBD1 (5 bases). V lost 2 bases to trimming and J lost 0 bases, with 11 bases between them. The CDR3 is made up of 17 amino acids. CDR1 is SNHLY and CDR2 is FYNNEI in the germline V gene. The CDR3 spells CASSEIVGGSYNSPLHF. For the CDR3, the DNA is TGTGCCAGCAGTGAAATCGTTGGGGGCTCCTATAATTCACCCCTCCACTTT.

The chain recombines TRBV7-9 with TRBJ2-2; 11 bases map to TRBD1. CDR3 size: 15 residues. The V gene end was trimmed by 5 bases and the J gene end by 7 bases; junction bases not matched to a gene: 6. Germline assignment: CDR1 SEHNR and CDR2 FQNEAQ (reference sequence). The CDR3, as DNA: TGTGCCAGCAGCGTGGGACAGGGGGTCGGCGGGGAGCTGTTTTTT. Its protein is CASSVGQGVGGELFF.

The chain couples TRBV27 to TRBJ1-6; possible D gene TRBD1, 6 bases. This CDR3 comprises 15 residues. Germline CDR1 is MNHEY and CDR2 is SMNVEV (reference sequence). V lost 5 bases and J 6 bases, leaving 14 bases between the germline ends. CDR3 in DNA: TGTGCCAGCAGTAAAACAGGGCTGAGTAATTCACCCCTCCACTTT. Amino acid sequence: CASSKTGLSNSPLHF.

This clonotype came up once. This chain links TRBV29-1 with TRBJ1-2; D may be TRBD1 (6 bases). Germline loops: CDR1 SQVTM, CDR2 ANQGSEA. There are 15 residues in the CDR3. Trimming shortened V by 4 bases and J by 6 bases, and 21 bases separated the two germline ends. The CDR3 is CSVADNDQGHHGYTF. In DNA, the CDR3 is TGCAGCGTTGCGGACAACGATCAGGGGCATCATGGCTACACCTTC.

Only one count was recorded for this clonotype. The chain is built from TRBV27 and TRBJ2-5; tentatively, D is TRBD1 or TRBD2 (5 bases each). V was trimmed by 5 bases and J by 5 bases, leaving 15 bases between them. The CDR3 runs 14 residues. Germline V CDR1 and CDR2: MNHEY, SMNVEV (reference sequence). The CDR3 reads CASSPARGEETQYF. DNA for the CDR3: TGTGCCAGCAGTCCAGCTAGGGGAGAGGAGACCCAGTACTTC.

V and J are TRBV5-1 and TRBJ2-7, with 10 positions matching TRBD1. V was clipped by 1 base and J by 6 bases; unmatched bases: 7. The CDR3 has 15 residues. CDR1 is SGHRS, CDR2 YFSETQ, per germline. This CDR3 is CASSLTIGTGVEQYF. CDR3 bases: TGCGCCAGCAGCTTGACCATAGGGACAGGGGTCGAGCAGTACTTC.

The CDR3 region is CASSLDRAIQETQYF. CDR3 nucleotides: TGTGCCAGCAGCCTTGACAGGGCGATCCAAGAGACCCAGTACTTC. This chain connects TRBV11-2 to TRBJ2-5; 7 bases map to TRBD1. With V trimmed by 5 bases and J by 1 base, 7 bases remained unmatched. Germline V lookup: CDR1 SGHAT, CDR2 FQNNGV. The CDR3 loop spans 15 amino acids.

CDR3 loop: CASSFRTGFGDNQPQHF. For the CDR3, the DNA is TGTGCCAGCAGCTTCCGAACAGGGTTTGGGGACAATCAGCCCCAGCATTTT. The chain combines TRBV7-8 with TRBJ1-5; tentatively, D is TRBD1 (6 bases). CDR1 and CDR2 from the germline V gene are SGHVS and FQNEAQ. Trimming removed 3 bases at V and 3 bases at J, with 18 bases between. The CDR3 sequence is 17 residues long.

The table lists this clonotype with a count of one. The V gene is TRBV6-2 or TRBV6-3, the J gene TRBJ1-2; D is unresolved. V shed 9 bases and J shed 4 bases, with 18 bases lying between them. The CDR3 has 14 amino acids. From germline, CDR1 is MNHEY and CDR2 SVGEGT. The CDR3 loop reads CASRGVGDVYGYTF. CDR3 nucleotides: TGTGCCAGTCGTGGGGTAGGCGACGTCTATGGCTACACCTTC.

The chain links TRBV18 to TRBJ1-4; D not certain. V was clipped by 4 bases and J by 3 bases, with 15 bases between them. From germline, CDR1 is KGHSH and CDR2 LQKENI. This CDR3 comprises 16 residues. Written as DNA, the CDR3 is TGTGCCAGCTCACTTAACCCCCCGCGGGCTAATGAAAAACTGTTTTTT. This gives the protein CASSLNPPRANEKLFF.

V is TRBV12-3 or TRBV12-4 and J is TRBJ1-1, with unresolved D. The V and J ends lost 3 bases and 4 bases respectively, with 15 bases between them. The CDR3 contains 15 residues. The CDR3 sequence: CASSLTGPWGTEAFF. Written as DNA, the CDR3 is TGTGCCAGCAGTTTGACTGGGCCCTGGGGCACTGAAGCTTTCTTT.

V is TRBV29-1 and J is TRBJ2-2; possible D gene TRBD2, 7 bases. Trimming took off 1 base at V and 3 bases at J, with 9 bases between the two ends. This CDR3 is 14 amino acids long. Germline CDR1 reads SQVTM; CDR2 reads ANQGSEA. The CDR3: CSVEAGGHTGELFF. The CDR3 bases are TGCAGCGTTGAAGCGGGGGGCCACACCGGGGAGCTGTTTTTT.

The CDR3 DNA sequence: TGTGCCAGCAGCTTAGCGTCGGGAGCCACTGAAGCTTTCTTT. Its protein product is CASSLASGATEAFF. The chain has TRBV7-8 and TRBJ1-1; D not resolved. This CDR3 spans 14 amino acids. Germline CDR1 SGHVS, CDR2 FQNEAQ. Trimming left V 0 bases short and J 4 bases short, with 9 bases between. The full variable domain, with the rest looked up from reference TRBV7-8 and TRBJ1-1, is GAGVSQSPRYKVAKRGQDVALRCDPISGHVSLFWYQQALGQGPEFLTYFQNEAQLDKSGLPSDRFFAERPEGSVSTLKIQRTQQEDSAVYLCASSLASGATEAFFGQGTRLTVV.

The chain has TRBV5-1 and TRBJ1-5; D is ambiguous. The CDR3 spans 15 residues. The germline V gene encodes CDR1 SGHRS and CDR2 YFSETQ. With 0 bases removed from V and 4 bases from J, the gap between germline ends came to 11 bases. The CDR3 is CASSLGEAANQPQHF. The CDR3, as DNA: TGCGCCAGCAGCTTGGGAGAGGCAGCTAATCAGCCCCAGCATTTT.

The chain is built from TRBV15 and TRBJ1-6, with unresolved D. V gave up 5 bases and J gave up 9 bases, with 17 bases separating them. Germline CDR1 is LNHNV and CDR2 is YYDKDF (reference sequence). The CDR3 is 15 amino acids. CDR3 bases: TGTGCCACCAGCCGACCTGCGGGAAACCTTTCACCCCTCCACTTT. Its translation is CATSRPAGNLSPLHF.

This chain connects TRBV12-5 to TRBJ1-1, with 7 positions matching TRBD1. Germline values: CDR1 LGHNT, CDR2 FRNRAP. This CDR3 is built from 15 residues. V trimming: 9 bases; J trimming: 3 bases; junction bases outside the gene matches: 13. CDR3 bases: TGTGCTAGCGAGCAGCGCGGGCAGGGGGACACTGAAGCTTTCTTT. Translated: CASEQRGQGDTEAFF.